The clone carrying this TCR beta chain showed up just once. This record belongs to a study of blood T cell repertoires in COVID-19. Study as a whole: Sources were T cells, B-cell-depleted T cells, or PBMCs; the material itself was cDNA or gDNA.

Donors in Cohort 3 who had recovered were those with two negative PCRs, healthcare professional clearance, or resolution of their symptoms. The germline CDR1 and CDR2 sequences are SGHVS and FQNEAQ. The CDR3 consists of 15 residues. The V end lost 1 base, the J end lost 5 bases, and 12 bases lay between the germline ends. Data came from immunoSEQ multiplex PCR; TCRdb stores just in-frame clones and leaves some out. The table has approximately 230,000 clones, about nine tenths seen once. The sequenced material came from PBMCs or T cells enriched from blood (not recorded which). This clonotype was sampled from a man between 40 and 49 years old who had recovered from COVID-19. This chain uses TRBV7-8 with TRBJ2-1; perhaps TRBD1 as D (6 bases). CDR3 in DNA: TGTGCCAGCAGCTTAGGGGGGCGTATTAACAATGAGCAGTTCTTC. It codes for CASSLGGRINNEQFF.